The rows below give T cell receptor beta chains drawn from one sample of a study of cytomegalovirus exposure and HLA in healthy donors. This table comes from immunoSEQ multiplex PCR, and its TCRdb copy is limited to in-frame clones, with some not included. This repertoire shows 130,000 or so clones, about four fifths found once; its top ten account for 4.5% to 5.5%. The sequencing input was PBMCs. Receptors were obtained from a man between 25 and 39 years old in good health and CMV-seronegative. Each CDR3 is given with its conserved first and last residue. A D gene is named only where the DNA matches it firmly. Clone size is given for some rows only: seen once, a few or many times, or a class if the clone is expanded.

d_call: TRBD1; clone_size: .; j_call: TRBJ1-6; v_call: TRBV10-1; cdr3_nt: TGCGCCAGCAGTCCGGGACAGGGGAATTCACCCCTCCACTTT; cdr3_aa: CASSPGQGNSPLHF
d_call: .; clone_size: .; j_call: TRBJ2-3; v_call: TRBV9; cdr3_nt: TGTGCCAGCAACCCAGTAGGTCAGAAGCGTACAGATACGCAGTATTTT; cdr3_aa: CASNPVGQKRTDTQYF
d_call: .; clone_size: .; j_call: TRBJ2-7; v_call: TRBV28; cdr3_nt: TGTGCCAGCAGTTTAATCGGGGGCTACGAGCAGTACTTC; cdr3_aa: CASSLIGGYEQYF
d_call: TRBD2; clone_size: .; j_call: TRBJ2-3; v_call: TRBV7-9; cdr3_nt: TGTGCCAGCAGCTCCGACGCGCGGGAGGGGACAGATACGCAGTATTTT; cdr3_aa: CASSSDAREGTDTQYF
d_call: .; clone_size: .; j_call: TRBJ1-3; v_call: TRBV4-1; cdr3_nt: TGCGCCAGCAGCCAAGATACAGGGAAGGGAAACACCATATATTTT; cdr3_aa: CASSQDTGKGNTIYF
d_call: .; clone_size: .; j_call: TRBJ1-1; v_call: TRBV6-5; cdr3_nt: TGTGCCAGCACCGGGGACACTTCTGAAGCTTTCTTT; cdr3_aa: CASTGDTSEAFF
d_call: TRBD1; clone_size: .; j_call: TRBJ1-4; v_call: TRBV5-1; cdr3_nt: TGCGCCAGCAGCTTGTCGTTTGGGACAGGGGGAAAACGGGAAAAACTGTTTTTT; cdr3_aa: CASSLSFGTGGKREKLFF
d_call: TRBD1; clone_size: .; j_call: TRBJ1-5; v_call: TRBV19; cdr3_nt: TGTGCCAGTAGTATTCGACAGGGAAGCCAGCCCCAGCATTTT; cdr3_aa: CASSIRQGSQPQHF
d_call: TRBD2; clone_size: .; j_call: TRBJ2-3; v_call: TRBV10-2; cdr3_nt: TGCGCCAGCCGGACTAGTGGAGAAGATACGCAGTATTTT; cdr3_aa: CASRTSGEDTQYF
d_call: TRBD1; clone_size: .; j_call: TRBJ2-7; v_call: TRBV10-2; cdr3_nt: TGCGCCAGCACCCTGGCAGGGGGTGCCTACGAGCAGTACTTC; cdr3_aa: CASTLAGGAYEQYF
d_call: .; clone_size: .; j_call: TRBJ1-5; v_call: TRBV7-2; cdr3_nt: TGTGCCAGCAGCTTCATAGCCGGAATCAATCAGCCCCAGCATTTT; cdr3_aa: CASSFIAGINQPQHF
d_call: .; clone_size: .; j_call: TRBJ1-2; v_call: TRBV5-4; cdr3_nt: TGTGCCAGCAGCTTGGCCTTTGGCCCGGAGGCGGGCTACACCTTC; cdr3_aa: CASSLAFGPEAGYTF
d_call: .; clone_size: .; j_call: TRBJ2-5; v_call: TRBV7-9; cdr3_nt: TGTGCCAGCCGCCTCACAGGGATGGAGACCCAGTACTTC; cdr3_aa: CASRLTGMETQYF
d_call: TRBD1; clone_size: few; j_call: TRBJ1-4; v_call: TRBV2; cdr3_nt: TGTGCCAGCAGTCGGACAGGGTTTACCACTAATGAAAAACTGTTTTTT; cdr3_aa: CASSRTGFTTNEKLFF
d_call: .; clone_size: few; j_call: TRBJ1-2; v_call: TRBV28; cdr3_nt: TGTGCCAGCAGTTTGCGTCCGATCTATGGCTACACCTTC; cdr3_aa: CASSLRPIYGYTF
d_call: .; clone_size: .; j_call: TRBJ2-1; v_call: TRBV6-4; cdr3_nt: TGTGCCAGCAGTGACTCGAGGGAAGGTAATGAGCAGTTCTTC; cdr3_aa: CASSDSREGNEQFF
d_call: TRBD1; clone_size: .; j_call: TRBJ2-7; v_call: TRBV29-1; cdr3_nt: TGCAGCGTGGGACAGGCGGGGAGGCCCTACGAGCAGTACTTC; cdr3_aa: CSVGQAGRPYEQYF
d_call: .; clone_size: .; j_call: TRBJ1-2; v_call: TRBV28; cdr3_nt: TGTGCCAGCAGTAACCCGAATGAAGTGGGGCGTTATGGCTACACCTTC; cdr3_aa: CASSNPNEVGRYGYTF
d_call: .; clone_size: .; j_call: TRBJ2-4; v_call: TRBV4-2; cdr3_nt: TGTGCCAGCAGCCAAGCGCGCACGGTGGAGAACATTCAGTACTTC; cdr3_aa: CASSQARTVENIQYF
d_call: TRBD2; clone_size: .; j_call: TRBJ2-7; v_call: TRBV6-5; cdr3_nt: TGTGCCAGCAGTAGCCTCCGACGGGAGGTCGCCGAGCAGTACTTC; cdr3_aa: CASSSLRREVAEQYF
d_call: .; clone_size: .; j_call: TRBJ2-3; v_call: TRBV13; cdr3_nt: TGTGCCAGCAGCCCTTCGGGGGCAGATACGCAGTATTTT; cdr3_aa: CASSPSGADTQYF
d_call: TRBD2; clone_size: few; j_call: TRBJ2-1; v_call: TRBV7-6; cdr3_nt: TGTGCCAGCAGCTTAGTCGGGAGGGCCTACAATGAGCAGTTCTTC; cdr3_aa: CASSLVGRAYNEQFF
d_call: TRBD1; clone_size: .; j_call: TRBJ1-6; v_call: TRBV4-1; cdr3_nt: TGCGCCAGCAGCCAAGTTAACAGGGGATTTAATTCACCCCTCCACTTT; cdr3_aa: CASSQVNRGFNSPLHF
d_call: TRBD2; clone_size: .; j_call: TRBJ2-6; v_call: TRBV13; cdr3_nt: TGTGCCAGCAGCTTAGGCTCGGCTAGCGGGAGAGGTGGGGCCAACGTCCTGACTTTC; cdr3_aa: CASSLGSASGRGGANVLTF
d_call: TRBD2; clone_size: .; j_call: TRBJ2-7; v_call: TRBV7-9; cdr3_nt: TGTGCCAGCAGCTTTAGCGGGGGGAAATCCTACGAGCAGTACTTC; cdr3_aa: CASSFSGGKSYEQYF
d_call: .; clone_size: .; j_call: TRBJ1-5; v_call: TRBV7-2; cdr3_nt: TGTGCCAGCAGCTTAGCCGGTCAGCCCCAGCATTTT; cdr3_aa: CASSLAGQPQHF
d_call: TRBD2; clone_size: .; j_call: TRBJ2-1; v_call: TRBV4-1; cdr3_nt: TGCGCCAGCAGCCAGATTAGCGGGAGGGATGAGCAGTTCTTC; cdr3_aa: CASSQISGRDEQFF
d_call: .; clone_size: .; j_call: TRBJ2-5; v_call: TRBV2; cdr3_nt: TGTGCCAGCAGGGAACATAGAGGCGGGGAGACCCAGTACTTC; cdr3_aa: CASREHRGGETQYF